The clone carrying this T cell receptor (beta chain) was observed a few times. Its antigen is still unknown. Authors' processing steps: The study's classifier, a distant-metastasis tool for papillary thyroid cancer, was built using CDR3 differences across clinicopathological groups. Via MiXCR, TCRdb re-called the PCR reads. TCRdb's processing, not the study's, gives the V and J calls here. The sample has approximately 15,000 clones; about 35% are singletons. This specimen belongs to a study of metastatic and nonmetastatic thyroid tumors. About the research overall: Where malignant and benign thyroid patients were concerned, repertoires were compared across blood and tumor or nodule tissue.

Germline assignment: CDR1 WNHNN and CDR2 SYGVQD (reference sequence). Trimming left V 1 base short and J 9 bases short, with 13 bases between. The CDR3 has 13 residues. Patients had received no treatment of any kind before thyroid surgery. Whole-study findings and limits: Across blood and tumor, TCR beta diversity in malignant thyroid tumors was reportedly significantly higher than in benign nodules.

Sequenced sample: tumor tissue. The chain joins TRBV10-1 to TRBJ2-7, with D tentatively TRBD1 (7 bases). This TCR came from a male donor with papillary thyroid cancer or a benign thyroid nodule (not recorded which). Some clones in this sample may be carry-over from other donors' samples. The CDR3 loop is CASSEYRGGGQYF. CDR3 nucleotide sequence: TGCGCCAGCAGTGAGTACAGGGGAGGCGGGCAGTACTTC.